Sequencing of this T cell receptor beta chain was carried out in a study of blood T cell repertoires in COVID-19. Overall study context: The origin of the acute and convalescent COVID-19 samples was the United States, Italy and Spain. T cells, B-cell-depleted T cells, or PBMCs provided the cDNA or gDNA that served as material.

Germline loops: CDR1 MGHRA, CDR2 YSYEKL. This CDR3 comprises 15 residues. Trimming removed 4 bases at V and 0 bases at J, with 12 bases between. Original methodology: Reference gene primer amplification in the assay estimated nucleated cell counts. Profiling relied on immunoSEQ multiplex PCR, and the TCRdb table lists in-frame clones only, not all of them. V and J calls and clone size are those listed in that table; D and trimming were worked out from the DNA. The table records roughly 250,000 clones, 80% to 90% of them present only once. The sequenced sample consisted of peripheral blood. The chain is built from TRBV4-1 and TRBJ1-1; the D gene is possibly TRBD1 (6 bases). The TCR originated in a woman in her thirties or forties with acute or convalescent COVID-19. This CDR3 reads CASSLATGVNTEAFF. CDR3 DNA: TGCGCCAGCAGCCTAGCGACAGGAGTGAACACTGAAGCTTTCTTT.